This is a list of T cell receptor beta chains from one sample in a study of T cell changes during pregnancy in multiple sclerosis. The method was immunoSEQ multiplex PCR; TCRdb's version includes in-frame clones alone and lacks a portion of them. The table shows about 50,000 clones, with roughly nine tenths occurring only once. The starting material was CD4+ T cells from peripheral blood mononuclear cells, obtained after pregnancy. The receptors shown here come from a female donor with multiple sclerosis, enrolled in a pregnancy study. Both conserved end residues are part of each CDR3. D genes are given only for firm matches. Clone size is not always given. Where it is, it says once, few, many or a class for expanded clones.

>-|TRBJ2-7|TRBV7-2|-
CASRTNRGGISYEQYF
TGTGCCAGCAGGACGAACAGGGGGGGAATTTCCTACGAGCAGTACTTC
>-|TRBJ2-4|TRBV7-9|-
CASSPIPGQIAKNIQYF
TGTGCCAGCAGCCCAATACCGGGACAAATAGCCAAAAACATTCAGTACTTC
>TRBD1|TRBJ2-7|TRBV11-2|-
CASRRPGTGGYEQYF
TGTGCCAGCCGACGACCTGGGACAGGGGGCTACGAGCAGTACTTC
>TRBD2|TRBJ2-7|TRBV2|-
CASSRDLAGIGGQYF
TGTGCCAGCAGCAGGGACCTAGCGGGGATCGGGGGGCAGTACTTC
>TRBD2|TRBJ2-1|TRBV29-1|-
CSVEGASGPESSYNEQFF
TGCAGCGTTGAAGGGGCTAGCGGGCCGGAAAGCTCCTACAATGAGCAGTTCTTC
>-|TRBJ1-1|TRBV7-2|-
CASSLGLRGTEAFF
TGTGCCAGCAGCTTAGGGCTTAGAGGCACTGAAGCTTTCTTT
>-|TRBJ1-1|TRBV30|few
CAWTIEDSNTEAFF
TGTGCCTGGACCATCGAGGACAGTAACACTGAAGCTTTCTTT
>TRBD1|TRBJ1-4|TRBV28|once
CASRDRGDEKLFF
TGTGCCAGCCGAGACAGGGGGGATGAAAAACTGTTTTTT
>TRBD1|TRBJ2-3|TRBV5-4|-
CASSGPGQGRTDTQYF
TGTGCCAGCAGCGGCCCGGGACAGGGAAGAACAGATACGCAGTATTTT
>TRBD1|TRBJ2-5|TRBV18|once
CASSPIGVTGGGKETQYF
TGTGCCAGCTCACCAATCGGTGTAACAGGGGGCGGAAAAGAGACCCAGTACTTC
>TRBD2|TRBJ2-1|TRBV7-3|once
CASSLGLGGRSLRDNEQFF
TGTGCCAGCAGCTTGGGGCTGGGCGGGAGGTCCCTTAGGGACAATGAGCAGTTCTTC
>TRBD2|TRBJ2-5|TRBV7-9|-
CASSLGGLSGRGEETQYF
TGTGCCAGCAGCTTAGGGGGCCTCAGCGGGAGGGGTGAAGAGACCCAGTACTTC
>TRBD1|TRBJ1-1|TRBV15|-
CATSRDGRGQGEENTEAFF
TGTGCCACCAGCAGAGATGGTCGCGGTCAGGGGGAAGAGAACACTGAAGCTTTCTTT
>TRBD2|TRBJ2-2|TRBV12-5|-
CASAFGTSGYTGELFF
TGTGCTAGTGCCTTCGGGACTAGCGGTTACACCGGGGAGCTGTTTTTT
>-|TRBJ1-1|TRBV9|-
CASSVITQGLAFF
TGTGCCAGCAGCGTTATAACACAGGGATTAGCTTTCTTT
>-|TRBJ2-2|TRBV5-1|-
CASSLVAGANTGELFF
TGCGCCAGCAGCTTGGTTGCGGGGGCCAACACCGGGGAGCTGTTTTTT
>-|TRBJ1-5|TRBV19|-
CASTKGQSNSNQPQHF
TGTGCCAGTACAAAGGGACAAAGTAATAGCAATCAGCCCCAGCATTTT
>-|TRBJ2-7|TRBV19|-
CASSLGLAVHEQYF
TGTGCCAGTAGTTTGGGACTTGCCGTCCACGAGCAGTACTTC